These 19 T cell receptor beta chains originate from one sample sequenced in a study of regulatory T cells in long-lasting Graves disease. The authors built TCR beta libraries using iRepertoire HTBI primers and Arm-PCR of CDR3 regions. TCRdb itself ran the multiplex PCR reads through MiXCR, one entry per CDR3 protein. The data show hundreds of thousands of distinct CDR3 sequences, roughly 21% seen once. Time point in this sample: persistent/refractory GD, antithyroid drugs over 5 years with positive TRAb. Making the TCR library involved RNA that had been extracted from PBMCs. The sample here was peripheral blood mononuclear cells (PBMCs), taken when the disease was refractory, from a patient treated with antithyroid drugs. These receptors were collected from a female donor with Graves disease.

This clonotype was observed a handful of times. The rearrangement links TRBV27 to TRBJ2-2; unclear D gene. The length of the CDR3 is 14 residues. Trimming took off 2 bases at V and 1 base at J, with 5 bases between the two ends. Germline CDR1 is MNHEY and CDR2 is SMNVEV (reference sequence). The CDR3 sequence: CASSLELNTGELFF. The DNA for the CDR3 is TGTGCCAGCAGTTTAGAGCTGAACACCGGGGAGCTGTTTTTT.

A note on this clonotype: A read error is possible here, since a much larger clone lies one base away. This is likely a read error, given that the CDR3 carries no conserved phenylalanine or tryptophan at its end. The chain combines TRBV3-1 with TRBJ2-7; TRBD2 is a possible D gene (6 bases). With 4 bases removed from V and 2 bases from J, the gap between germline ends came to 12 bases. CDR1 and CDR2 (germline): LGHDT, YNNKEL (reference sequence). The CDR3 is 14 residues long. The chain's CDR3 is CASSRGTGTYEQYL. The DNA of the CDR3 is TGTGCCAGCAGCCGCGGGACCGGGACCTACGAGCAGTACCTC.

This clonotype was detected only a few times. The CDR3 coding sequence is TGTGCCAGCAGTTTATTCAGGGGGGGGACTGAAGCTTTCTTT. Translation gives CASSLFRGGTEAFF. The rearrangement joins TRBV27 to TRBJ1-1; 7 nucleotides agree with TRBD1. The J segment lost 5 bases and the V segment lost 1 base, leaving 4 bases of the junction unmatched. The CDR3 consists of 14 residues. Per the germline V gene, CDR1 is MNHEY and CDR2 is SMNVEV (reference sequence).

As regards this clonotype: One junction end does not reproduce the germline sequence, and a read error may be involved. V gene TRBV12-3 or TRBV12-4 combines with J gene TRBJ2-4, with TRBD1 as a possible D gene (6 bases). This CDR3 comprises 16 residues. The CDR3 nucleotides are TGTGCCGGCAGTTTAGGGGGTACCCTGGCCAAAAACATTCAGTACTTC. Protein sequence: CAGSLGGTLAKNIQYF.

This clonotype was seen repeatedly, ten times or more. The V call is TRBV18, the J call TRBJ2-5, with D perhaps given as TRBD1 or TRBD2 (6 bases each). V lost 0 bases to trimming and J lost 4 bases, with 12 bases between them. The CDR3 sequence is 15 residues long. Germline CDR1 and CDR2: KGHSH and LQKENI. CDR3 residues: CASSPPAGGRETQYF. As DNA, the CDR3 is TGTGCCAGCTCACCACCGGCTGGGGGGCGAGAGACCCAGTACTTC. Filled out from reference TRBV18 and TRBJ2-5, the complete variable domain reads NAGVMQNPRHLVRRRGQEARLRCSPMKGHSHVYWYRQLPEEGLKFMVYLQKENIIDESGMPKERFSAEFPKEGPSILRIQQVVRGDSAAYFCASSPPAGGRETQYFGPGTRLLVL.

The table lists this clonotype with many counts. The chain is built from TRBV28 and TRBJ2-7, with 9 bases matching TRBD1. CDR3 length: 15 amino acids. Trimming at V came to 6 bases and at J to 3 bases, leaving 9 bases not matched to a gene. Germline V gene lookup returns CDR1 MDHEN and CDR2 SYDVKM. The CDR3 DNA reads TGTGCCAGCAGCCAACAGGGGGCCGCAATCTACGAGCAGTACTTC. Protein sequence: CASSQQGAAIYEQYF.

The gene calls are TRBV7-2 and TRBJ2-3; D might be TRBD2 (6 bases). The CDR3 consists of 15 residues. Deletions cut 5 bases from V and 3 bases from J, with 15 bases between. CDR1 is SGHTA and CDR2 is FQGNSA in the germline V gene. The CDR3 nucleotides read TGTGCCAGCAGCCCCCAGGGAGGACGGACAGATACGCAGTATTTT. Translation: CASSPQGGRTDTQYF. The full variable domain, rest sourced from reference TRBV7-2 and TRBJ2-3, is GAGVSQSPSNKVTEKGKDVELRCDPISGHTALYWYRQSLGQGLEFLIYFQGNSAPDKSGLPSDRFSAERTGGSVSTLTIQRTQQEDSAVYLCASSPQGGRTDTQYFGPGTRLTVL.

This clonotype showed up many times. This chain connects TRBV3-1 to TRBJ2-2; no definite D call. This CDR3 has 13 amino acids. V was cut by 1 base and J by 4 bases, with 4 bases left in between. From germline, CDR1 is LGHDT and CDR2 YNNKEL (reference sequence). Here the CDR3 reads CASSQVVTGELFF. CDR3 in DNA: TGTGCCAGCAGCCAAGTGGTCACCGGGGAGCTGTTTTTT.

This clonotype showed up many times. CDR3 sequence (DNA): TGTGCCAGCACCCCCGCTCAAGGGGGAGGGAACACTGAAGCTTTCTTT. This translates into CASTPAQGGGNTEAFF. The rearrangement joins TRBV28 to TRBJ1-1, with a possible D match to TRBD1 (6 bases). CDR3 length: 16 residues. Germline CDR1 and CDR2: MDHEN and SYDVKM. The V end was cut by 7 bases, the J end by 1 base, with 19 bases between.

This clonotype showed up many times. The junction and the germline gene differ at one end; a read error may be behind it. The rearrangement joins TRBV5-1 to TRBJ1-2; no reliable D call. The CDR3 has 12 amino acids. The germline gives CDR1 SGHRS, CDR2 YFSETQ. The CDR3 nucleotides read TGTGCCAGCAGCTTAGAAGGGAATGGCTACACCTTC. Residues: CASSLEGNGYTF. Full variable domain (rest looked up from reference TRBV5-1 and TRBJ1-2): KAGVTQTPRYLIKTRGQQVTLSCSPISGHRSVSWYQQTPGQGLQFLFEYFSETQRNKGNFPGRFSGRQFSNSRSEMNVSTLELGDSALYLCASSLEGNGYTFGSGTRLTVV.

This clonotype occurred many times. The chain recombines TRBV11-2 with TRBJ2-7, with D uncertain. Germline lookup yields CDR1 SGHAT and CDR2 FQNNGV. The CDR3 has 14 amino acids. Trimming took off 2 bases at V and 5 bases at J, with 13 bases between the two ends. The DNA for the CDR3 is TGTGCCAGCAGCTTATACTCGTGGCGCAACGAGCAGTACTTC. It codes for CASSLYSWRNEQYF. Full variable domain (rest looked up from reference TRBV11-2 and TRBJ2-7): EAGVAQSPRYKIIEKRQSVAFWCNPISGHATLYWYQQILGQGPKLLIQFQNNGVVDDSQLPKDRFSAERLKGVDSTLKIQPAKLEDSAVYLCASSLYSWRNEQYFGPGTRLTVT.

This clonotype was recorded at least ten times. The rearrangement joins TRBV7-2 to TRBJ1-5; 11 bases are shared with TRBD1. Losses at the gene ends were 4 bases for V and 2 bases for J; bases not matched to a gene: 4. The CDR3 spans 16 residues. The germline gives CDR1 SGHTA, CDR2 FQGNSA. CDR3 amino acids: CASSWTGGAGNQPQHF. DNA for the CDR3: TGTGCCAGCAGCTGGACAGGGGGCGCGGGCAATCAGCCCCAGCATTTT.

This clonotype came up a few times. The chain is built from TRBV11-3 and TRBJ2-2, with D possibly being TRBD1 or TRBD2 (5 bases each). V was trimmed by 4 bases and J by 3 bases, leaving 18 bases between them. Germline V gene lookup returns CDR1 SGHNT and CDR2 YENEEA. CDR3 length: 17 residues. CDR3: CASSSNMGRGYTGELFF. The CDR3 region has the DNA TGTGCCAGCAGCTCTAACATGGGACGGGGATACACCGGGGAGCTGTTTTTT.

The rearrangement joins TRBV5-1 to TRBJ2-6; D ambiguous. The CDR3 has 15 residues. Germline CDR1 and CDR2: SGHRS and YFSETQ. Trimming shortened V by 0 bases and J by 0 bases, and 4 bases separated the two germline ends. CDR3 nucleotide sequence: TGCGCCAGCAGCTTGGGGGACTCTGGGGCCAACGTCCTGACTTTC. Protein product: CASSLGDSGANVLTF.

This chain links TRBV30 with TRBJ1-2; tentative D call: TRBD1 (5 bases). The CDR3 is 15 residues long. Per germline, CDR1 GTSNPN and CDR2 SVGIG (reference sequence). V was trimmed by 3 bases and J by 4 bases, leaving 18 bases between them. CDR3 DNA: TGTGCCTGGAGGCCGTGGGGGGATTTGGTCTATGGCTACACCTTC. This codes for CAWRPWGDLVYGYTF.

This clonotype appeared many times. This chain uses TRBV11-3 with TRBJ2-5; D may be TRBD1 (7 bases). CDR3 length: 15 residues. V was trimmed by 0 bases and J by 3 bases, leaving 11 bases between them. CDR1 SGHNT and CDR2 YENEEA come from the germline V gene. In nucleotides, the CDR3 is TGTGCCAGCAGCTTAGACGGCAGGGGGGAAGAGACCCAGTACTTC. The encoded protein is CASSLDGRGEETQYF. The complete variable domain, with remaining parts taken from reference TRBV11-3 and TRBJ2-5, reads EAGVVQSPRYKIIEKKQPVAFWCNPISGHNTLYWYLQNLGQGPELLIRYENEEAVDDSQLPKDRFSAERLKGVDSTLKIQPAELGDSAVYLCASSLDGRGEETQYFGPGTRLLVL.

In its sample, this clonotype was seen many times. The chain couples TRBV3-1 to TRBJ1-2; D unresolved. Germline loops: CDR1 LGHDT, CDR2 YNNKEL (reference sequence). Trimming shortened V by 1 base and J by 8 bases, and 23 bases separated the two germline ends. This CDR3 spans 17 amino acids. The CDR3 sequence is CASSQGIILRARVGYTF. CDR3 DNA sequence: TGTGCCAGCAGCCAAGGCATAATTCTACGTGCCCGAGTGGGCTACACCTTC.

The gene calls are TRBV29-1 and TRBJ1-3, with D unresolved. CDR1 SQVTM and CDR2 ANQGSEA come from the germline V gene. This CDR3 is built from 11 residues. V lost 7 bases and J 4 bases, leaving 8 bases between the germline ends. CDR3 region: CSAGVGNTIYF. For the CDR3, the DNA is TGCAGCGCTGGGGTCGGAAACACCATATATTTT.

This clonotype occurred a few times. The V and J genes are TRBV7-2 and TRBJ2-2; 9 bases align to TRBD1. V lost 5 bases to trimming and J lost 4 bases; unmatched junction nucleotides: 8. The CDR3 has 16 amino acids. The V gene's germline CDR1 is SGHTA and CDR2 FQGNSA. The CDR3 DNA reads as TGTGCCAGCAGCATCACCGGGACAGGGCCCACCGGGGAGCTGTTTTTT. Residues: CASSITGTGPTGELFF. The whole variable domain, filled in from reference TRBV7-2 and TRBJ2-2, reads GAGVSQSPSNKVTEKGKDVELRCDPISGHTALYWYRQSLGQGLEFLIYFQGNSAPDKSGLPSDRFSAERTGGSVSTLTIQRTQQEDSAVYLCASSITGTGPTGELFFGEGSRLTVL.